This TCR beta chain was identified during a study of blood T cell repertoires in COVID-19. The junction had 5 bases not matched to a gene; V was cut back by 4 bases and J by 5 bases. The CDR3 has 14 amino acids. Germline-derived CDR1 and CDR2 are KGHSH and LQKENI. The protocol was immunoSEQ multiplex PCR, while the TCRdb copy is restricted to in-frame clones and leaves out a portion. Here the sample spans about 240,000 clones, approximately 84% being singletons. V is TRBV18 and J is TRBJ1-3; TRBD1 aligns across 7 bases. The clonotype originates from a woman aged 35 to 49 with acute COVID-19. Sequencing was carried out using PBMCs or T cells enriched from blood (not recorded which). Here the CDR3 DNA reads TGTGCCAGCTCACTATTGGGACAGAGAAACACCATATATTTT. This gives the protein CASSLLGQRNTIYF. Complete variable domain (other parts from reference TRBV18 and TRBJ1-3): NAGVMQNPRHLVRRRGQEARLRCSPMKGHSHVYWYRQLPEEGLKFMVYLQKENIIDESGMPKERFSAEFPKEGPSILRIQQVVRGDSAAYFCASSLLGQRNTIYFGEGSWLTVV.